This entry lists 22 T cell receptor beta chains sequenced from one sample in a study of T cells in Graves' hyperthyroidism and ophthalmopathy. Amplification yielded TCR beta CDR3 regions, with RNA transcripts as the source. First-round RT-PCR with HTBI primers amplified the TCR CDR3 region. TCRdb used MiXCR to reprocess the multiplex PCR reads, holding one entry per CDR3 protein. The table shows hundreds of thousands of distinct CDR3 sequences, with around 15% occurring only once. Sequenced: blood. These receptors all stem from a woman between 18 and 29 years old with Graves' hyperthyroidism.

This clonotype showed up many times. The chain recombines TRBV15 with TRBJ2-7; TRBD1 agrees at 7 bases. The CDR3 runs 15 residues. Trimming at V came to 0 bases and at J to 3 bases, leaving 5 bases not matched to a gene. Germline lookup yields CDR1 LNHNV and CDR2 YYDKDF (reference sequence). In DNA, the CDR3 is TGTGCCACCAGCAGAGATAACGCAGGGGGCTACGAGCAGTACTTC. It translates to CATSRDNAGGYEQYF.

This chain connects TRBV7-2 to TRBJ1-3; D gene unclear. The germline gives CDR1 SGHTA, CDR2 FQGNSA. The CDR3 has 17 amino acids. The V end lost 1 base, the J end lost 0 bases, and 13 bases lay between the germline ends. CDR3 region: CASSLVGLLSSGNTIYF. CDR3 DNA: TGTGCCAGCAGCTTAGTAGGTCTTCTTAGCTCTGGAAACACCATATATTTT.

The table lists this clonotype with many counts. Here the CDR3 DNA reads TGTGCCAGCAGCTTACCGATCGCGGGACTGCGGGAGACCCAGTACTTC. This gives the protein CASSLPIAGLRETQYF. The V and J genes are TRBV7-9 and TRBJ2-5, with D possibly TRBD2 on 6 matching bases. The V gene's germline CDR1 is SEHNR and CDR2 FQNEAQ (reference sequence). The CDR3 has 16 amino acids. The V gene lost 2 bases and the J gene lost 5 bases, with 18 bases spanning the gap.

This chain connects TRBV5-8 to TRBJ2-3; 7 nucleotides align to TRBD2. Germline lookup yields CDR1 SGHTS and CDR2 YDEGEE. Trimming cost V 6 bases and J 2 bases; bases outside gene matches: 6. The CDR3 sequence is 14 residues long. The CDR3 loop reads CASKSGGLTDTQYF. For the CDR3, the DNA is TGTGCCAGCAAGTCGGGGGGACTCACAGATACGCAGTATTTT.

A few counts support this clonotype. The V gene is TRBV27, the J gene TRBJ1-5; 12 bases are shared with TRBD1. Trimming removed 0 bases from V and 7 bases from J; junction bases left unmatched: 16. CDR1 MNHEY and CDR2 SMNVEV come from the germline V gene (reference sequence). This CDR3 spans 20 amino acids. The CDR3 DNA reads TGTGCCAGCAGTTTATCGTTTCTCCCGGGACAGGGGGCAGGGTACCAGCCCCAGCATTTT. This codes for CASSLSFLPGQGAGYQPQHF.

This clonotype was detected a few times. This sequence joins TRBV7-8 and TRBJ1-1; tentatively, D is TRBD1 (5 bases). This CDR3 comprises 13 residues. V was pared by 5 bases and J by 11 bases, with 18 bases between. CDR1 and CDR2 from the germline V gene are SGHVS and FQNEAQ. This CDR3 reads CASSPQGLLFAFF. CDR3 nucleotide sequence: TGTGCCAGCAGCCCGCAGGGTCTCCTTTTCGCTTTCTTT.

This clonotype was counted ten times or more. The CDR3 is CASSLGQGANEQYF. The CDR3 DNA follows: TGTGCCAGCAGTTTAGGCCAGGGGGCGAACGAGCAGTACTTC. This rearrangement joins TRBV12-3 or TRBV12-4 to TRBJ2-7, with TRBD1 matching 8 bases. This CDR3 is 14 amino acids long. The trim removed 1 base at V and 5 bases at J, leaving 4 bases unmatched.

This clonotype has at least ten counts. The gene calls are TRBV2 and TRBJ1-6; no reliable D call. V lost 4 bases and J 5 bases, leaving 6 bases between the germline ends. The CDR3 consists of 13 residues. CDR1 SNHLY and CDR2 FYNNEI come from the germline V gene. The CDR3 loop reads CASSGRNNSPLHF. CDR3 nucleotide sequence: TGTGCCAGCAGTGGACGGAATAATTCACCCCTCCACTTT.

The sample holds a few counts of this clonotype. The CDR3 is CASSERDRDNYGYTF. The DNA for the CDR3 is TGTGCCAGCAGTGAACGGGACAGGGATAACTATGGCTACACCTTC. V gene TRBV6-1 combines with J gene TRBJ1-2; TRBD1 matches at 9 bases. Germline loops: CDR1 MNHNS, CDR2 SASEGT. Trimming at V came to 2 bases and at J to 1 base, leaving 2 bases not matched to a gene. The CDR3 runs to 15 residues.

This clonotype was observed a few times. The chain has TRBV29-1 and TRBJ2-1; TRBD1 matches at 7 bases. The CDR3 loop spans 14 amino acids. Per germline, CDR1 SQVTM and CDR2 ANQGSEA. Germline trimming cut 5 bases from V and 0 bases from J; bases unmatched to any gene: 4. The CDR3 DNA reads as TGCAGCGTTCGACAGGGCCTCTCCTACAATGAGCAGTTCTTC. Encoded protein: CSVRQGLSYNEQFF.

In this sample, this clonotype turned up a few times. The V gene is TRBV12-3 or TRBV12-4, the J gene TRBJ2-3; D is unclear. The V end was cut by 3 bases, the J end by 0 bases, with 7 bases between. This CDR3 is 14 amino acids long. The CDR3 region is CASSFVTSTDTQYF. The CDR3 DNA sequence: TGTGCCAGCAGTTTTGTTACTAGCACAGATACGCAGTATTTT.

In its sample, this clonotype was seen a few times. The genes are TRBV20-1 and TRBJ2-1; D may be TRBD2 (6 bases). Germline lookup yields CDR1 DFQATT and CDR2 SNEGSKA (reference sequence). Trimming took off 6 bases at V and 2 bases at J, with 14 bases between the two ends. The length of the CDR3 is 14 residues. The CDR3, as DNA: TGCAGTGCCGGGCTAGCGAGGGCCTACAATGAGCAGTTCTTC. Protein product: CSAGLARAYNEQFF.

The rearrangement uses TRBV28 and TRBJ1-2; no clear D. Germline values: CDR1 MDHEN, CDR2 SYDVKM. V dropped 5 bases and J dropped 3 bases, with 13 bases sitting between them. The CDR3 consists of 14 residues. CDR3 DNA: TGTGCCAGCAGTCCCAATTGGGAGGACTATGGCTACACCTTC. It encodes CASSPNWEDYGYTF.

This clonotype appeared many times. CDR3 nucleotide sequence: TGCAGTGCTAGAGACCCCTCCACAGATACGCAGTATTTT. This codes for CSARDPSTDTQYF. The V and J genes are TRBV20-1 and TRBJ2-3; D remains ambiguous. V gave up 0 bases and J gave up 2 bases, with 6 bases separating them. This CDR3 is 13 amino acids long. Germline CDR1 is DFQATT and CDR2 is SNEGSKA (reference sequence).

This clonotype was picked up a small number of times. V gene TRBV12-3 or TRBV12-4 combines with J gene TRBJ1-2, with D possibly matching TRBD1 (5 bases). This CDR3 spans 15 amino acids. V was shortened by 0 bases and J by 8 bases, with 16 bases between the two germline ends. CDR3: CASSLAGLSPQGYTF. For the CDR3, the DNA is TGTGCCAGCAGTTTAGCGGGACTTTCCCCGCAGGGCTACACCTTC.

This clonotype was seen more than once but under ten times. This sequence joins TRBV4-1 and TRBJ2-1, with 13 bases aligning to TRBD2. CDR1 and CDR2 (germline): MGHRA, YSYEKL. With V trimmed by 4 bases and J by 8 bases, 5 bases remained unmatched. The CDR3 covers 15 residues. The CDR3 DNA is TGCGCCAGCAGCCCGGGACTAGCGGGAATGGATGAGCAGTTCTTC. Translated, it gives CASSPGLAGMDEQFF.

This clonotype was picked up many times. The chain has TRBV2 and TRBJ1-1; D gene uncertain. The CDR3 loop spans 12 amino acids. Between the trimmed V and J ends, which lost 4 bases and 4 bases, there was a span of 7 bases. The V gene's germline CDR1 is SNHLY and CDR2 FYNNEI. The CDR3 DNA sequence: TGTGCCAGCAGTGGTAGGGCCACTGAAGCTTTCTTT. Translating gives CASSGRATEAFF.

This clonotype was detected only a few times. The chain uses TRBV10-3 and TRBJ2-7; TRBD2 matches at 10 bases. The junction had 5 bases not matched to a gene; V was cut back by 6 bases and J by 3 bases. The CDR3 is 14 amino acids. Per the germline V gene, CDR1 is ENHRY and CDR2 is SYGVKD. CDR3 in amino acids: CAISLAGGLYEQYF. CDR3 nucleotide sequence: TGTGCCATCAGCTTAGCGGGAGGCCTCTACGAGCAGTACTTC.

At least ten counts were recorded for this clonotype. The gene calls are TRBV7-2 and TRBJ2-1; D not certain. Trimming shortened V by 1 base and J by 6 bases, and 4 bases separated the two germline ends. This CDR3 is 12 amino acids long. Germline CDR1 is SGHTA and CDR2 is FQGNSA. The CDR3 DNA follows: TGTGCCAGCAGCTTAGGTTTCAATGAGCAGTTCTTC. This sequence encodes CASSLGFNEQFF.

The chain joins TRBV5-1 to TRBJ1-6; 8 bases agree with TRBD1. The CDR3 extends over 15 amino acids. Germline V gene lookup returns CDR1 SGHRS and CDR2 YFSETQ. Germline trimming cut 0 bases from V and 7 bases from J; bases unmatched to any gene: 3. For the CDR3, the DNA is TGCGCCAGCAGCTTGGGGGGACAGGAAAATTCACCCCTCCACTTT. It specifies CASSLGGQENSPLHF.

The V and J genes are TRBV27 and TRBJ2-7, with a possible D match to TRBD2 (7 bases). CDR3 size: 15 residues. Between the trimmed V and J ends, which lost 5 bases and 6 bases, there was a span of 20 bases. The V gene's germline CDR1 is MNHEY and CDR2 SMNVEV (reference sequence). CDR3 sequence reads: CASSPLVGGGGEQYF. DNA of the CDR3: TGTGCCAGCAGTCCTCTGGTCGGGGGAGGGGGCGAGCAGTACTTC.

This clonotype occurred once. This sequence joins TRBV5-1 and TRBJ2-6; D is unclear. The length of the CDR3 is 15 residues. Germline CDR1 reads SGHRS; CDR2 reads YFSETQ. Trimming left V 1 base short and J 4 bases short, with 9 bases between. In DNA, the CDR3 is TGCGCCAGCAGCTTGCTTCCCGGCGGGGCCAACGTCCTGACTTTC. It encodes CASSLLPGGANVLTF.